This T cell receptor beta chain appears in the sequencing data of a study of T cell repertoires in cytomegalovirus infection. Study at large: Public TCR beta signatures indicated both CMV infection and matching HLA type. General study findings and limits: Carriage of CMV together with the relevant HLA was identifiable through cumulative public TCR beta family frequency.

There are a few counts of this clonotype. Its antigen is currently unknown. No DNA is shown, since the ends of the CDR3 on it are uncertain; the CDR3 is the one TCRdb lists. TCRdb called the reads again in MiXCR, with one record for every CDR3 protein. Of fewer than 1,000,000 distinct CDR3 sequences in the sample, roughly 30% were seen once. The specimen comprised cultured CD8+ T cells from PBMCs, sampled from culture after CMV antigen stimulation. The TCR sequence derives from a human donor in good health (CMV status not recorded). Some clones in this sample may be carry-over from other donors' samples.

CDR3 residues: CASSSSTGGKGLADPQETQYF. This chain connects TRBV28 to TRBJ2-5; no DNA check was done on the table's D call, TRBD2. From germline, CDR1 is MDHEN and CDR2 SYDVKM. Termini included, the CDR3 measures 21 amino acids.